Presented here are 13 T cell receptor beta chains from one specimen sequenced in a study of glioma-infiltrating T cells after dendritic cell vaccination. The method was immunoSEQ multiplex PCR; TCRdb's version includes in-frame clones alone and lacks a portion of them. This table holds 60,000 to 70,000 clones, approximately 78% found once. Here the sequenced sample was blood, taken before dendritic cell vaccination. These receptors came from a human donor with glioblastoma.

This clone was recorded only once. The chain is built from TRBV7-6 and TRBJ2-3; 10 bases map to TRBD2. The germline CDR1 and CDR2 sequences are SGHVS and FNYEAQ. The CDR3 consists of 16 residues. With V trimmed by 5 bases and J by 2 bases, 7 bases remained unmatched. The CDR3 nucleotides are TGTGCCAGCAGCGCCTTAGCGGGGGGCCTCACAGATACGCAGTATTTT. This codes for CASSALAGGLTDTQYF.

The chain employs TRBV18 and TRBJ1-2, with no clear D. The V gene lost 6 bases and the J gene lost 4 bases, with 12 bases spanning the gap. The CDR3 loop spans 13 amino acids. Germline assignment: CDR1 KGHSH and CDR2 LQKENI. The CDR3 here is CASSFDIFYGYTF. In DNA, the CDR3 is TGTGCCAGCTCCTTCGACATTTTCTATGGCTACACCTTC.

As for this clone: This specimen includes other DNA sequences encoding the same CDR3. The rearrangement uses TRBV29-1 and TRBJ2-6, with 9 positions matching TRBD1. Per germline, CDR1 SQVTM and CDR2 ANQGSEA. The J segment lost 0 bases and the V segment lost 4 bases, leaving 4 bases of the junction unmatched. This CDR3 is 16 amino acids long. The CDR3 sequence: CSVVGTGSSGANVLTF. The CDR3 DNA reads TGCAGCGTTGTAGGGACAGGGAGCTCTGGGGCCAACGTCCTGACTTTC.

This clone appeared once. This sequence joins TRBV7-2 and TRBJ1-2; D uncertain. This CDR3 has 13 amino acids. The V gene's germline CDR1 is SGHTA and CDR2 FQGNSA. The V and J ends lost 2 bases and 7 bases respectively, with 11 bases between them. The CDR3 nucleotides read TGTGCCAGCAGCTTACAGTTTTCCTCTGGCTACACCTTC. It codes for CASSLQFSSGYTF.

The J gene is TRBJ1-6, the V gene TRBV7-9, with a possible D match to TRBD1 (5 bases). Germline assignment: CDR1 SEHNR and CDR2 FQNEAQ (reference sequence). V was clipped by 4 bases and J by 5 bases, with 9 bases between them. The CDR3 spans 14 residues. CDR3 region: CASSSLRDNSPLHF. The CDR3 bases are TGTGCCAGCAGCTCTCTCAGGGATAATTCACCCCTCCACTTT.

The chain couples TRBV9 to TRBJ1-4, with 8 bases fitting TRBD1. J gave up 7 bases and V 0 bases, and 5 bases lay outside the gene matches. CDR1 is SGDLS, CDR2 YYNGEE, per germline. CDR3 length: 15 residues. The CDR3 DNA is TGTGCCAGCAGCGTAGGACTGGGACAGGCTGAAAAACTGTTTTTT. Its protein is CASSVGLGQAEKLFF.

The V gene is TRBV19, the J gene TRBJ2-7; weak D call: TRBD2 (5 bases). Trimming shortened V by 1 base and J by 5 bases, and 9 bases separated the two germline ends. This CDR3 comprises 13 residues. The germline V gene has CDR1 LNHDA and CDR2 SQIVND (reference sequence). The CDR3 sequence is CASSIAGVHEQYF. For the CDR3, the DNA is TGTGCCAGTAGTATAGCCGGGGTCCACGAGCAGTACTTC.

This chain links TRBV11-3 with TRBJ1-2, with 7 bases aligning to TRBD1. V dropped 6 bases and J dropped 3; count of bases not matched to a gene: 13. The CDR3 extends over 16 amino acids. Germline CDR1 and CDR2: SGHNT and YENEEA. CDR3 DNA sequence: TGTGCCAGCAGACCAAATCAGGGGGGCTCGGACTATGGCTACACCTTC. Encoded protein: CASRPNQGGSDYGYTF.

CDR3 DNA: TGCGCCAGCAGCTTGGTAGGGGGCTCTGGAAACACCATATATTTT. Protein: CASSLVGGSGNTIYF. This chain joins TRBV5-1 and TRBJ1-3, with D perhaps matching TRBD1 (6 bases). CDR3 size: 15 residues. V was pared by 0 bases and J by 0 bases, with 7 bases between. Germline V lookup: CDR1 SGHRS, CDR2 YFSETQ.

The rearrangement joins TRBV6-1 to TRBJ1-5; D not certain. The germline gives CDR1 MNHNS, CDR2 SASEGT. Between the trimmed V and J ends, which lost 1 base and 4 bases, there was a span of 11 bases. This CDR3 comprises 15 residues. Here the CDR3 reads CASSEGSGNNQPQHF. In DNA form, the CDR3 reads TGTGCCAGCAGTGAAGGGTCGGGGAATAATCAGCCCCAGCATTTT.

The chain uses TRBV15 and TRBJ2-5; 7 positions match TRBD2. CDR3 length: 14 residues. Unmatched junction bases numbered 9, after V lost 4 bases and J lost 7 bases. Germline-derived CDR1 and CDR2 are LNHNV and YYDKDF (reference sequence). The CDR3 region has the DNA TGTGCCACCAGCACTGGGACTACCGCAAGGACCCAGTACTTC. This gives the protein CATSTGTTARTQYF.

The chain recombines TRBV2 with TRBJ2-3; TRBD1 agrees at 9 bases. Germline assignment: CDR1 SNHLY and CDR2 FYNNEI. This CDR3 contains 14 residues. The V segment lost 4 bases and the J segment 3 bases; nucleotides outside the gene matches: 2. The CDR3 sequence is CASSVTGGTDTQYF. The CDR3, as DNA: TGTGCCAGCAGTGTGACAGGGGGGACAGATACGCAGTATTTT.

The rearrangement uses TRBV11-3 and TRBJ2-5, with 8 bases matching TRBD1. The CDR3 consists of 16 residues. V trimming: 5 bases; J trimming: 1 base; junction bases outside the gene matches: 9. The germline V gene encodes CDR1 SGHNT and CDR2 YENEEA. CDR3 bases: TGTGCCAGCAGCGTATCCGGGACAGGTTCCCAAGAGACCCAGTACTTC. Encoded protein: CASSVSGTGSQETQYF.